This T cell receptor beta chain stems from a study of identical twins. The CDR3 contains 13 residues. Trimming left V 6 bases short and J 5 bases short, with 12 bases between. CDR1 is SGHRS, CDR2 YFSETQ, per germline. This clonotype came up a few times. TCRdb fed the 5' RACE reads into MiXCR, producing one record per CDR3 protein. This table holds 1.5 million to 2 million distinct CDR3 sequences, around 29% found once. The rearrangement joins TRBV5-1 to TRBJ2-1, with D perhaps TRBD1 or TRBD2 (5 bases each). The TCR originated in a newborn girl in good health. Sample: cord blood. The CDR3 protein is CASNRDGNNEQFF. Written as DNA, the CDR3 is TGCGCCAGCAACCGGGACGGGAACAATGAGCAGTTCTTC.